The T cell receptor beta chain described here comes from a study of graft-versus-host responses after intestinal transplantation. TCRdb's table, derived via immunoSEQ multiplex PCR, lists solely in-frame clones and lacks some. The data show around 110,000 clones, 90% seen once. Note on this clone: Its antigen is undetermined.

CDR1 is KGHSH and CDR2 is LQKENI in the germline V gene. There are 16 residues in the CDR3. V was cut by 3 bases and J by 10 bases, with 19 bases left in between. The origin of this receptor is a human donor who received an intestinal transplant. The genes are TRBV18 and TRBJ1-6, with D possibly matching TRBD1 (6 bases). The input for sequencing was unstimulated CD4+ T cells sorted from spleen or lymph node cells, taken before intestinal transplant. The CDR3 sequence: CASSPSGTPPGSPLHF. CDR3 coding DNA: TGTGCCAGCTCACCCTCCGGGACACCCCCAGGCTCACCCCTCCACTTT.